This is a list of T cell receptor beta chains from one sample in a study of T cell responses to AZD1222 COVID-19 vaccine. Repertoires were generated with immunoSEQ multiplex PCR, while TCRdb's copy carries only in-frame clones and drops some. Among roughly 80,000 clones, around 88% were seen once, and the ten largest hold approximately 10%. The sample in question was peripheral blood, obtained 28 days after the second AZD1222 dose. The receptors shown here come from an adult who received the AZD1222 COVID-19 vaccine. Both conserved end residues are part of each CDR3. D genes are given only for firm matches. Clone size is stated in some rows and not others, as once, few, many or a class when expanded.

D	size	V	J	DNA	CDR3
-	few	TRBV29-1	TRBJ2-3	TGCAGCGTTGAGACTCGGAGGCAGAACACAGATACGCAGTATTTT	CSVETRRQNTDTQYF
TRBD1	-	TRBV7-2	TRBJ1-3	TGTGCCAGCAGTCCCCGGACAGGGGGAAACACCATATATTTT	CASSPRTGGNTIYF
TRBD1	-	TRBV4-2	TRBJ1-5	TGTGCCAGCAGCACTCGGACAGGGGCTGGCAATCAGCCCCAGCATTTT	CASSTRTGAGNQPQHF
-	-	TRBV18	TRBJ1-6	TGTGCCAGCTCACCAGGGGGACCTAATTCACCCCTCCACTTT	CASSPGGPNSPLHF
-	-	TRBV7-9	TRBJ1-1	TGTGCCAGCAGCCTCGGATATGAAGCTTTCTTT	CASSLGYEAFF
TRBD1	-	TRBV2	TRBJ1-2	TGTGCCAGCAGAGAGGGACAGGGGGCAGATGGCTACACCTTC	CASREGQGADGYTF
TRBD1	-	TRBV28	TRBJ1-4	TGTGCCAGCAGTTTATTGCCAGGGGGAGAAAAACTGTTTTTT	CASSLLPGGEKLFF
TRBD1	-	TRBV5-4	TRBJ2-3	TGTGCCAGCAGCCAGAAGACAGGGGGGGGTTTAACAGATACGCAGTATTTT	CASSQKTGGGLTDTQYF
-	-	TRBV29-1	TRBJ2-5	TGCAGCGTCGCGCGGGGCGAGGAGGTGGGGGAGACCCAGTACTTC	CSVARGEEVGETQYF
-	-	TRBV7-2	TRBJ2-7	TGTGCCAGCAGCTCGTACTACGAGCAGTACTTC	CASSSYYEQYF
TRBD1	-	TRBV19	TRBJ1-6	TGTGCCAGTAGTATATCACAGGGGAGTAATTCACCCCTCCACTTT	CASSISQGSNSPLHF
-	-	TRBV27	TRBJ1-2	TGTGCCAGCAGCCTGACAGGTCTCGGCTATGGCTACACCTTC	CASSLTGLGYGYTF
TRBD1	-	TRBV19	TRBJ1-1	TGTGCCAGTACAGCGACAGGGGTGAACACTGAAGCTTTCTTT	CASTATGVNTEAFF
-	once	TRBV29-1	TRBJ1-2	TGCAGCGTTGGACAGACTGCCGGCTATGGCTACACCTTC	CSVGQTAGYGYTF
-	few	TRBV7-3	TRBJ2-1	TGTGCCAGCAGCCGCCGACAAAGCTCCTACAATGAGCAGTTCTTC	CASSRRQSSYNEQFF
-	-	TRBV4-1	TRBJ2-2	TGCGCCAGCAGCCAAGTGGGTAAGGGGAACACCGGGGAGCTGTTTTTT	CASSQVGKGNTGELFF
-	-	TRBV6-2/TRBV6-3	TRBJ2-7	TGTGCCAGCAGCGCCGGGAGAAGTGGTATAGGATACGAGCAGTACTTC	CASSAGRSGIGYEQYF
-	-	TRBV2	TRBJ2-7	TGTGCCAGCAATCGGTATAACGAGCAGTACTTC	CASNRYNEQYF
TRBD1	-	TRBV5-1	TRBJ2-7	TGCGCCAGCAGCCGGGACAGGGTAGCGTCCTACGAGCAGTACTTC	CASSRDRVASYEQYF
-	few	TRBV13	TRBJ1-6	TGTGCCAGCAGAAAATGGACAGAACATAATTCACCCCTCCACTTT	CASRKWTEHNSPLHF
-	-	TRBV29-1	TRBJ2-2	TGCAGTGTACAGGAACCCCGTCAAACCGGGGAGCTGTTTTTT	CSVQEPRQTGELFF
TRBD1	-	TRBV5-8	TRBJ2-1	TGTGCCAGCGACAGGGGCTCCTACAATGAGCAGTTCTTC	CASDRGSYNEQFF
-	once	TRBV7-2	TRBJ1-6	TGTGCCAGCAGCTTAGCGTTGGGCCCGGGGGCACCCCTCCACTTT	CASSLALGPGAPLHF
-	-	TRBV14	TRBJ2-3	TGTGCCAGCAGCCCAACTCTCAGAACTAGCACAGATACGCAGTATTTT	CASSPTLRTSTDTQYF
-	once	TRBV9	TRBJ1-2	TGTGCCAGCACCGCCGGGGGGGGGAACTATGGCTACACCTTC	CASTAGGGNYGYTF
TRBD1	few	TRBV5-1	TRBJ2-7	TGCGCCAGCAGCTTGGGGCAGGGGGCTTTTTACGAGCAGTACTTC	CASSLGQGAFYEQYF
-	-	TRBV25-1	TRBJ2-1	TGTGCCAGCAGCGTTACAGGGAGCAATGAGCAGTTCTTC	CASSVTGSNEQFF
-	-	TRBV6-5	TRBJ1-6	TGTGCCAGCAGTTACGGCAGGGTGAAGTCACCCCTCCACTTT	CASSYGRVKSPLHF
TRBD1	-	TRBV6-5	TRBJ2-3	TGTGCCAGCAGCTCGGACAGGGGGCGAGATACGCAGTATTTT	CASSSDRGRDTQYF
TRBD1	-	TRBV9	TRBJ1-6	TGTGCCAGCAGCGTAGGAGACAGGGGAGGAAGCTCACCCCTCCACTTT	CASSVGDRGGSSPLHF
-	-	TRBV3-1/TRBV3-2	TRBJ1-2	TGTGCCACCTCGATGCTGATGGACGGTCCGGGCTACACCTTC	CATSMLMDGPGYTF
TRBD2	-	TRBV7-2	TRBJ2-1	TGTGCCAGCAGCTCCAGGACTAGCGGAACCTACAATGAGCAGTTCTTC	CASSSRTSGTYNEQFF
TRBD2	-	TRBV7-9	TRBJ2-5	TGTGCCAGCAGCCCGGGGACTAGCGGGGAGACCCAGTACTTC	CASSPGTSGETQYF
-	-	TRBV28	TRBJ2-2	TGTGCCAGCACCCAGATGAAGTGGCCGGCCGGGGAGCTGTTTTTT	CASTQMKWPAGELFF
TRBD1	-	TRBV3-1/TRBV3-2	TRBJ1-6	TGTGCCAGCAGCCAAGAGACGGGACAGGGGGATTCACCCCTCCACTTT	CASSQETGQGDSPLHF
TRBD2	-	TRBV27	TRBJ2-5	TGTGCCAGCAGTCCCTTACTAGCGGGGCAAGAGACCCAGTACTTC	CASSPLLAGQETQYF
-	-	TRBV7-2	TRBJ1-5	TGTGCCAGCAGCCCATATTCAACAGATAATCAGCCCCAGCATTTT	CASSPYSTDNQPQHF
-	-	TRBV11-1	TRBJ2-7	TGTGCCAGCAGCTTAGGGACAGCCTCCTACGAGCAGTACTTC	CASSLGTASYEQYF
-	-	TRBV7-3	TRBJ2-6	TGTGCCAGCAGCCAGAACTCTGGGGCCAACGTCCTGACTTTC	CASSQNSGANVLTF
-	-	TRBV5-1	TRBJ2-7	TGCGCCAGCAGCTTGGCCGGCGACAAACAATACGAGCAGTACTTC	CASSLAGDKQYEQYF
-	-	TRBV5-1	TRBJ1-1	TGCGCCAGCAGCTTGCGGTCAGAGAACACTGAAGCTTTCTTT	CASSLRSENTEAFF
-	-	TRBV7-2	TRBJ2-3	TGTGCCAGCAGCTTAGGGTGGGCTCAAGATACGCAGTATTTT	CASSLGWAQDTQYF
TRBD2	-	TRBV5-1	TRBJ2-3	TGCGCCAGCAGCTTCCTAGCGGAGAGCACAGATACGCAGTATTTT	CASSFLAESTDTQYF
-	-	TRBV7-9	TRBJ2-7	TGTGCCAGCAGCTTAGAAGGGCAGGGCGTGCAGTACTTC	CASSLEGQGVQYF
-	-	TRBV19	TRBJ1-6	TGTGCCAGTACTAGGGCCGGCTCCTCACCCCTCCACTTT	CASTRAGSSPLHF
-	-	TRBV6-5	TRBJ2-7	TGTGCCAGCAGTTACCGCAGGGGATTCTCAACCTACGAGCAGTACTTC	CASSYRRGFSTYEQYF
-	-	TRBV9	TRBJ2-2	TGTGCCAGCAGCGTAGTAATGCTGGCAGGGGAAACCGGGGAGCTGTTTTTT	CASSVVMLAGETGELFF
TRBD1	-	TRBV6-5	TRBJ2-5	TGTGCCAGCAGGGGGACAGGGGGGGAGACCCAGTACTTC	CASRGTGGETQYF
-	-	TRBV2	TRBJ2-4	TGTGCCAGCAGGGCCACAGAAGCCAAAAACATTCAGTACTTC	CASRATEAKNIQYF
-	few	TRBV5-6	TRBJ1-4	TGTGCCAGCCAAAGGCAGGGGTTGCATGAAAAACTGTTTTTT	CASQRQGLHEKLFF
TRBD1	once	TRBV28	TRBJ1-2	TGTGCCAGCAGTTTATCCGGGACAGGGTTTAGCTACACCTTC	CASSLSGTGFSYTF
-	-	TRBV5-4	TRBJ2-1	TGTGCCAGCAGCGGCAGTTACAATGAGCAGTTCTTC	CASSGSYNEQFF
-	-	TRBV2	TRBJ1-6	TGTGCCAGCCGCAGCTATAATTCACCCCTCCACTTT	CASRSYNSPLHF
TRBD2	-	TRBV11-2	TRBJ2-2	TGTGCCAGCAGCTTAGTGAGCGGGGGCACCGGGGAGCTGTTTTTT	CASSLVSGGTGELFF
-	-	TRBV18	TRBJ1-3	TGTGCCAGCTCGACGACAGCATCTCTCTCTGGAAACACCATATATTTT	CASSTTASLSGNTIYF